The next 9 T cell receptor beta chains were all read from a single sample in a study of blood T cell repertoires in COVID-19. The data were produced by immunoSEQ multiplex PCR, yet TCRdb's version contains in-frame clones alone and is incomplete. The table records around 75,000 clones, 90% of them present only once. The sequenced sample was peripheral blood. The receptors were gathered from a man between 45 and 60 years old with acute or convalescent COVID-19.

The CDR3 sequence is CASSKQPGTGGRPGELFF. CDR3 DNA: TGTGCCAGTAGTAAACAACCCGGGACAGGGGGTCGGCCTGGGGAGCTGTTTTTT. The V call is TRBV19, the J call TRBJ2-2; TRBD1 agrees at 11 bases. The CDR3 covers 18 residues. Germline CDR1 reads LNHDA; CDR2 reads SQIVND (reference sequence). J lost 8 bases, V lost 4 bases, and 15 bases had no gene match.

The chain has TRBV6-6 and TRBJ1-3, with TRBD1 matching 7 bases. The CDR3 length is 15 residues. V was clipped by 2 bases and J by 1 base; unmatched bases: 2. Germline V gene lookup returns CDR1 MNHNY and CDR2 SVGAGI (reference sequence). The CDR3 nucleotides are TGTGCCAGCAGTTACAGGGGGCTGTCTGGAAACACCATATATTTT. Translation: CASSYRGLSGNTIYF.

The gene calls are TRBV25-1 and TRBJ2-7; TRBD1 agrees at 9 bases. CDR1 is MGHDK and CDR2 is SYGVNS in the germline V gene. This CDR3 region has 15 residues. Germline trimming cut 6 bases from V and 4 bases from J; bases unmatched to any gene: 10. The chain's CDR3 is CASRDPGTGKYEQYF. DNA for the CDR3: TGTGCCAGCAGAGACCCCGGGACAGGGAAATACGAGCAGTACTTC.

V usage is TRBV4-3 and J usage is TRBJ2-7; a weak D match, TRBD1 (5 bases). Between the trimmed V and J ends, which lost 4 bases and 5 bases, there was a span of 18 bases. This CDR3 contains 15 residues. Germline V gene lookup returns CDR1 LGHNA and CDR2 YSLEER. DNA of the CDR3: TGCGCCAGCAGCCGGAGCAGGGCAGGGTTCAACGAGCAGTACTTC. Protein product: CASSRSRAGFNEQYF.

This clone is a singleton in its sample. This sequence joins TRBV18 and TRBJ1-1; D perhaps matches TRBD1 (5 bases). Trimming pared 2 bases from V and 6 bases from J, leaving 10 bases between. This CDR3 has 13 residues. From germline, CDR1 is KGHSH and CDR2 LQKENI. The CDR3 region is CASSPSGRAEAFF. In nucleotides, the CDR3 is TGTGCCAGCTCACCAAGTGGCAGGGCTGAAGCTTTCTTT.

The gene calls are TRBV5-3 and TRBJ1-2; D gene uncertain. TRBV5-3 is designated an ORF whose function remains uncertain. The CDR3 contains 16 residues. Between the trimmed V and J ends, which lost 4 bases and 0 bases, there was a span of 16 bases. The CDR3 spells CARSPCQARSNYGYTF. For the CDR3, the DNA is TGTGCCAGAAGCCCTTGCCAGGCCAGGTCTAACTATGGCTACACCTTC.

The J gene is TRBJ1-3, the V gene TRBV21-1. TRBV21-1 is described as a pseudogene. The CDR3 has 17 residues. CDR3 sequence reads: CASSIKGPRDSGNTIYF. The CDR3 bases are TGTGCCAGCAGCATCAAAGGTCCGAGGGACTCTGGAAACACCATATATTTT.

The CDR3 loop reads CASSFGGETQYF. DNA of the CDR3: TGTGCCAGCAGTTTTGGGGGGGAGACCCAGTACTTC. The rearrangement links TRBV12-3 or TRBV12-4 to TRBJ2-5, with a weak D call TRBD2 (6 bases). With 3 bases removed from V and 5 bases from J, the gap between germline ends came to 7 bases. This CDR3 has 12 residues.

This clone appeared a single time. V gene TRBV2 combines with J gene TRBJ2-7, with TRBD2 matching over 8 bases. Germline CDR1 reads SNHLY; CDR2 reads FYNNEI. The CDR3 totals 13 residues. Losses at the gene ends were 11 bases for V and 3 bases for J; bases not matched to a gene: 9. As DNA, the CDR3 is TGTGCCTCCCCCCCTACTAGCGGCTACGAGCAGTACTTC. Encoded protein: CASPPTSGYEQYF.